This T cell receptor beta chain was recorded in a study of PD-1 blockade in classical Hodgkin lymphoma (dated by TCRdb to about 2020). With regard to the full study: The study used CyTOF and TCR beta sequencing to define a peripheral blood immune signature of response to PD-1 blockade in classical Hodgkin lymphoma.

Summary of the overall study and its limitations: Only a single clinical trial cohort was studied, and what caused the repertoire differences, possibly disease activity or prior therapy, remained undefined. Baseline TCR diversity was reported as lower in newly diagnosed patients than in healthy donors, and lower still in relapsed/refractory patients.

The germline V and J ends show losses of 7 bases and 6 bases respectively, and no gene match explains 6 bases of the junction. Taken from the germline V gene (reference sequence), the CDR1 and CDR2 loops are GTSNPN and SVGIG. From cysteine to phenylalanine, the CDR3 is 12 amino acids long. The entry retains the CDR3 DNA only, 36 bases that are in frame from base 1. The Qiagen DNeasy kit was used to extract genomic DNA both from unsorted PBMCs and from the negatively selected CD4+ and CD8+ fractions. TCR beta CDR3 regions were subjected to amplification by immunoSEQ multiplex PCR with primers that anneal to V and J segments. A synthetic immune receptor repertoire was used to minimize amplification bias, and remaining bias was computationally removed after sequencing. Per the source publication's procedure: Custom Python scripts were used to quantify repertoire diversity as the Shannon entropy index. Unsorted, CD4+ and CD8+ repertoires were analyzed separately, except for combined analyses in which CD4+ and CD8+ sequences were merged in silico. Not all clones reach the TCRdb copy of this immuneACCESS table, which keeps in-frame sequences only. Checked studies attribute under half of the gap to unresolved V genes and leave the rest unexplained. That table is the source of V, J and clone size, and D and trimming were worked out from the DNA. A total of about 25,000 clones appear in this sample, around 94% of them only once. Clones ranked in the top ten supply under 5% of the sample.

Taken with the paper, the label for time point translates to: newly diagnosed, previously untreated cHL patient sample. PBMCs from patients with newly diagnosed, previously untreated classical Hodgkin lymphoma were sequenced as a comparison group for the relapsed/refractory trial patients. After peripheral blood was drawn into 8 mL Vacutainer Cell Preparation Tubes, PBMCs were isolated by centrifugation and then cryopreserved. Comments on this clone: Its antigen is not yet known. No much larger clone is present one base from it, and per-base qualities are unavailable.

This chain is built from TRBV30 and TRBJ2-7, with TRBD2 identical over 10 junction bases. The receptor comes from a human donor with classical Hodgkin lymphoma. Sequencing was carried out using peripheral blood mononuclear cells (PBMCs). The bases are TGTGCCTCGCAGCGGGAGGGGAGCGAGCAGTACTTC. Its product reads: CASQREGSEQYF.